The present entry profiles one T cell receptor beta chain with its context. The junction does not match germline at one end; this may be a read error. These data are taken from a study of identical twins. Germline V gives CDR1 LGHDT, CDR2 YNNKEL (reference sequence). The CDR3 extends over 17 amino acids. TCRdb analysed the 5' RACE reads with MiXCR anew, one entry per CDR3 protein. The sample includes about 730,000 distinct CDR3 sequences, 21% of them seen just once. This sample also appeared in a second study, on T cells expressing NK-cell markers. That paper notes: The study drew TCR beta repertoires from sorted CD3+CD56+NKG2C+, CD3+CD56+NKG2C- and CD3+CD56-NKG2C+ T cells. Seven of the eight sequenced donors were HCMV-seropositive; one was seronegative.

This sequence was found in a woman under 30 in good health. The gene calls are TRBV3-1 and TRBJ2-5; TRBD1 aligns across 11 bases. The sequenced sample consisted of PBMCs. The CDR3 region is CASSQDTGTGGQETQYF. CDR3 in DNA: TGTGCCAGTAGCCAAGATACGGGGACAGGGGGCCAAGAGACCCAGTACTTC.